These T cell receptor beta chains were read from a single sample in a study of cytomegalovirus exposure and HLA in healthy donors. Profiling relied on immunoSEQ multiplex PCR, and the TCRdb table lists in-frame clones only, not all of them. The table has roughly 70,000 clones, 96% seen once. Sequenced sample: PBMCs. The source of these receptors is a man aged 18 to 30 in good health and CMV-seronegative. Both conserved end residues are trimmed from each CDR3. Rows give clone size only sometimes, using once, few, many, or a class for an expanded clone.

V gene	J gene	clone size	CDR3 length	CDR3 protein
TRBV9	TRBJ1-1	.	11	ASRRTENTEAF
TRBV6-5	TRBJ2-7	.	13	ASSPGGQARYEQY
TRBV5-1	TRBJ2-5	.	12	ASSTQQGTETQY
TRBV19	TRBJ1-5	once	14	ASRKVGEGYNQPQH
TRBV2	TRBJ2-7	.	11	ARGQGRSYEQY
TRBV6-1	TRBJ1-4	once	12	ASSRTGGREKLF
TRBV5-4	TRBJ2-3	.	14	ASSRGTRSSTDTQY
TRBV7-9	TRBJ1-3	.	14	ASSLADRSRRNTIY
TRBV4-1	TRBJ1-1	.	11	ASSQDYYTEAF
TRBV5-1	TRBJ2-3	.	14	ASSLAVAGGPDTQY
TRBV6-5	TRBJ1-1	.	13	ASSYGQGVSTEAF
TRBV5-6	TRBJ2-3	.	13	ASSSRDTSTDTQY
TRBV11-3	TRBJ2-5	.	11	ASSAGYQETQY